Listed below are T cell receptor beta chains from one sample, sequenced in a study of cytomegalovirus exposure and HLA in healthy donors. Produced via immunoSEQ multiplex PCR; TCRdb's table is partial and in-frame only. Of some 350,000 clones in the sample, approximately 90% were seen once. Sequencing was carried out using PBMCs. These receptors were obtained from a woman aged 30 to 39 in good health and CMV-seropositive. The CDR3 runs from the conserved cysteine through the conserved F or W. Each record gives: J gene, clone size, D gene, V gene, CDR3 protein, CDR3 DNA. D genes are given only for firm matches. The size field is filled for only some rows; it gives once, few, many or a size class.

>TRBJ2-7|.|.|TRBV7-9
CASSNSRNEQYF
TGTGCCAGCAGCAATAGCAGGAACGAGCAGTACTTC
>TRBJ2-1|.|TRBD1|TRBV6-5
CASRATGVGQFF
TGTGCCAGCAGGGCCACAGGGGTCGGGCAGTTCTTC
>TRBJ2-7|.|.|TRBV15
CATSREGVFYEQYF
TGTGCCACCAGCAGAGAGGGAGTCTTCTACGAGCAGTACTTC
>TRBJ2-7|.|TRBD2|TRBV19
CASSIIAGATTSEQYF
TGTGCCAGTAGTATAATAGCGGGGGCGACCACAAGCGAGCAGTACTTC
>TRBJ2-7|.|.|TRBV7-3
CASSPQQGYEQYF
TGTGCCAGCAGCCCCCAACAGGGCTACGAGCAGTACTTC
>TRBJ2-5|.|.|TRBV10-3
CAISSGVQGETQYF
TGTGCCATCAGTTCAGGGGTGCAGGGGGAGACCCAGTACTTC
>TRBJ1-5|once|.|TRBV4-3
CASSQDLQGQPQHF
TGCGCCAGCAGCCAAGATTTGCAGGGACAGCCCCAGCATTTT
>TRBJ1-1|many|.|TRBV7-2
CASSQLTGYTEAFF
TGTGCCAGCAGCCAACTTACAGGGTACACTGAAGCTTTCTTT
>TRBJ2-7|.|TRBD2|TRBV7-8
CASSLSRGTSGRTYEQYF
TGTGCCAGCAGCCTATCACGCGGGACTAGCGGGAGGACCTACGAGCAGTACTTC
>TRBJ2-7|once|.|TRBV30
CAWSTSPTTYEQYF
TGTGCCTGGAGTACCAGTCCCACTACCTACGAGCAGTACTTC
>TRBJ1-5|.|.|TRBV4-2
CASSQGEDNQPQHF
TGTGCCAGCAGCCAAGGCGAGGACAATCAGCCCCAGCATTTT
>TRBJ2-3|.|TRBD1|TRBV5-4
CASSPTGGSSTDTQYF
TGTGCCAGCAGCCCGACAGGGGGCTCAAGCACAGATACGCAGTATTTT
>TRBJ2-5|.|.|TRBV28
CASRRDRSYETQYF
TGTGCCAGCAGGCGGGACAGATCGTACGAGACCCAGTACTTC
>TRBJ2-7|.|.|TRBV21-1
CASSKAHLRGDYEQYF
TGTGCCAGCAGCAAGGCCCATTTGCGGGGAGACTACGAGCAGTACTTC
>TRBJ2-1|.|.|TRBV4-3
CASSPQRGNNEQFF
TGCGCCAGCAGCCCCCAGAGGGGGAACAATGAGCAGTTCTTC
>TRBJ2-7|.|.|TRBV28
CASSRDPWEQYF
TGTGCCAGCAGCAGGGACCCATGGGAGCAGTACTTC
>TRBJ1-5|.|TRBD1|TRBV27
CASSDGTGDPLNQPQHF
TGTGCCAGCAGTGACGGGACAGGGGACCCCCTTAATCAGCCCCAGCATTTT
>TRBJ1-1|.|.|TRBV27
CASRVTSGVYTEAFF
TGTGCCAGCAGGGTAACCTCTGGGGTTTACACTGAAGCTTTCTTT
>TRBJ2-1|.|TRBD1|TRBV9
CASSVGTGDYNEQFF
TGTGCCAGCAGCGTAGGTACAGGGGACTACAATGAGCAGTTCTTC
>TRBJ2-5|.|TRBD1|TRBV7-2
CASSSGTGAAETQYF
TGTGCCAGCAGCTCCGGGACAGGGGCGGCAGAGACCCAGTACTTC
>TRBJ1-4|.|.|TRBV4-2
CASSRENTYNEKLFF
TGTGCCAGCAGCCGGGAGAACACCTATAATGAAAAACTGTTTTTT
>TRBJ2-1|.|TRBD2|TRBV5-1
CASSPTSGVWGEQFF
TGCGCCAGCAGCCCCACTAGCGGGGTTTGGGGTGAGCAGTTCTTC
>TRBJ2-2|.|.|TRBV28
CASSSGGWRELFF
TGTGCCAGCAGTTCTGGGGGGTGGAGGGAGCTGTTTTTT
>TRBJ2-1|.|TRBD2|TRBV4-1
CASSPRAGGWNEQFF
TGCGCCAGCAGCCCCAGGGCGGGAGGTTGGAATGAGCAGTTCTTC
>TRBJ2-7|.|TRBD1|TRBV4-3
CASSQDPGGEQYF
TGCGCCAGCAGCCAAGATCCAGGGGGTGAGCAGTACTTC
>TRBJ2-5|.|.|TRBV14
CASGQFGTQYF
TGTGCCAGCGGCCAATTTGGGACCCAGTACTTC
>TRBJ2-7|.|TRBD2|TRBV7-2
CASSSRREGYEQYF
TGTGCCAGCAGCTCAAGGCGGGAGGGGTACGAGCAGTACTTC
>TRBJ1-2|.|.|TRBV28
CASSLTVLGYTF
TGTGCCAGCAGTTTAACAGTTTTGGGCTACACCTTC
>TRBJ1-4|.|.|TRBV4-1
CASSQVSGPGEKLFF
TGCGCCAGCAGCCAAGTGTCGGGACCAGGTGAAAAACTGTTTTTT
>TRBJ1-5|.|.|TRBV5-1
CASSLDGGATSNQPQHF
TGCGCCAGCAGCTTGGACGGGGGGGCTACTAGCAATCAGCCCCAGCATTTT
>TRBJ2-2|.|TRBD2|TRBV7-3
CASRFSGLAGGVGELFF
TGTGCCAGCCGCTTTAGTGGACTAGCGGGAGGGGTCGGGGAGCTGTTTTTT
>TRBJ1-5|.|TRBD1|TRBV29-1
CSVSDTGDSNQPQHF
TGCAGCGTTTCCGATACAGGGGATAGCAATCAGCCCCAGCATTTT
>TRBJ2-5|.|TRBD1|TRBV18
CASSTGTGVETQYF
TGTGCCAGCTCGACCGGGACAGGGGTTGAGACCCAGTACTTC
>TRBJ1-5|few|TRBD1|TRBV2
CASKRDSNQPQHF
TGTGCCAGCAAGAGGGACAGTAATCAGCCCCAGCATTTT
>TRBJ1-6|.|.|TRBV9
CASSVDSGTLHF
TGTGCCAGCAGCGTAGACTCGGGCACCCTCCACTTT
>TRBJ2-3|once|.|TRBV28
CASSFSTDTQYF
TGTGCCAGCAGCTTCAGCACAGATACGCAGTATTTT
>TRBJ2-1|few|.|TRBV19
CASSPGDNEQFF
TGTGCCAGTAGCCCCGGCGACAATGAGCAGTTCTTC
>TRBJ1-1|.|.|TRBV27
CASSLGGNTEAFF
TGTGCCAGCAGTTTAGGGGGGAACACTGAAGCTTTCTTT
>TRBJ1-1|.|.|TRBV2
CASSELGSNAEAFF
TGTGCCAGCAGTGAATTGGGGTCGAACGCTGAAGCTTTCTTT
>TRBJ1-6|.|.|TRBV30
CAWSVRLWEGSSPLHF
TGTGCCTGGAGTGTACGTCTATGGGAGGGGAGTTCACCCCTCCACTTT
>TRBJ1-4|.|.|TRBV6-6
CASSRRGGRDEKLFF
TGTGCCAGCAGCCGAAGAGGGGGAAGAGATGAAAAACTGTTTTTT
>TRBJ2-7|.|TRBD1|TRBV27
CASSRTGGRYEQYF
TGTGCCAGCAGTAGGACAGGGGGCCGCTACGAGCAGTACTTC
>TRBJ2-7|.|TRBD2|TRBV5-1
CASSLVAGGGKSEQYF
TGCGCCAGCAGCTTGGTAGCGGGTGGAGGGAAGAGCGAGCAGTACTTC
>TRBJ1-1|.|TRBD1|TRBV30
CAWSKNLGQGAGRSTEAFF
TGTGCCTGGAGTAAAAACCTGGGACAGGGGGCGGGGAGGAGCACTGAAGCTTTCTTT
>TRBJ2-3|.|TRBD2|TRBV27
CASSWTSPVTDTQYF
TGTGCCAGCAGTTGGACTAGCCCTGTCACAGATACGCAGTATTTT
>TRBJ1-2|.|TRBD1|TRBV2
CASSEIGQGTYGYTF
TGTGCCAGCAGTGAAATAGGACAGGGGACCTATGGCTACACCTTC
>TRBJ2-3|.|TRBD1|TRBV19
CASSIRQGRTDTQYF
TGTGCCAGTAGTATAAGACAGGGGCGCACAGATACGCAGTATTTT
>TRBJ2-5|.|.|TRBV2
CASSEQRIQETQYF
TGTGCCAGCAGTGAACAGCGAATCCAAGAGACCCAGTACTTC
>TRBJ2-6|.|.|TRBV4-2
CASSQETGSGANVLTF
TGTGCCAGCAGCCAAGAGACAGGCTCTGGGGCCAACGTCCTGACTTTC
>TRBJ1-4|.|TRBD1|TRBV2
CASSAGQGSNEKLFF
TGTGCCAGCAGTGCAGGACAGGGGAGTAATGAAAAACTGTTTTTT
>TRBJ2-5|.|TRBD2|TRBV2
CASNGLAAQETQYF
TGTGCCAGCAATGGACTAGCGGCACAAGAGACCCAGTACTTC
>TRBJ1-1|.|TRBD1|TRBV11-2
CASSTGDRGNTEAFF
TGTGCCAGCAGCACTGGGGACAGGGGGAACACTGAAGCTTTCTTT